This record looks at one TCR beta chain sequence and its context. As yet, its antigen is unknown. This CDR3 region has 13 residues. Germline V lookup: CDR1 MDHEN, CDR2 SYDVKM. Trimming left V 5 bases short and J 0 bases short, with 8 bases between. The data were produced by immunoSEQ multiplex PCR, yet TCRdb's version contains in-frame clones alone and is incomplete. The data contain hundreds of thousands of clones, around two thirds of them singletons. This entry is derived from a study of shared clonotypes between healthy human individuals. For the study at large: CD4 naive and memory got three plates each, CD8 naive two, CD8 memory one.

Study-wide points: Enrolling few donors narrowed the genetic and exposure-history diversity that was represented.

This sequence joins TRBV28 and TRBJ2-7; no clear D gene. Material for sequencing was memory CD4+ T cells sorted from blood. The subset is: CD45RA-negative fraction. The receptor was isolated from a woman between 25 and 40 years old in good health. In DNA, the CDR3 is TGTGCCAGCAGTATTCTTCTCTCCTACGAGCAGTACTTC. This translates into CASSILLSYEQYF.